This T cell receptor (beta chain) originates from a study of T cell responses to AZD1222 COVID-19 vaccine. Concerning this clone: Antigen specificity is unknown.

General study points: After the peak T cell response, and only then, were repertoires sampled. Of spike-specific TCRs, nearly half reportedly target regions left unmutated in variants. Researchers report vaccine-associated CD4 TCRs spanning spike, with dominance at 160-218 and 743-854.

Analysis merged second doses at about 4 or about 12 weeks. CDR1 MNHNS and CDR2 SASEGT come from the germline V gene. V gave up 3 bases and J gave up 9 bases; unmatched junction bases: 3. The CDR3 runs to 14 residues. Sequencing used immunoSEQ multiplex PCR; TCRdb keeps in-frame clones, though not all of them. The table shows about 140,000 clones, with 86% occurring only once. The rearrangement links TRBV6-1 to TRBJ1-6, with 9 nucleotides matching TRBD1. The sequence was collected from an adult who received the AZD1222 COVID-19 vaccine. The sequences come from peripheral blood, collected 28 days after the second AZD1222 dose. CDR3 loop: CASSDDRGVSPLHF. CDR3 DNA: TGTGCCAGCAGTGACGACAGGGGGGTTTCACCCCTCCACTTT.